This T cell receptor (beta chain) was found in a study of control samples from healthy donors and cancer patients (dated by TCRdb to the early 2020s). The protocol used for the library was the immunoSEQ multiplex PCR assay. Drawn from immuneACCESS, this table holds only the in-frame rearrangements with V and J called that TCRdb kept. Clones are partly lost; checked studies trace under half to an unresolved V gene and leave the rest unexplained. This sample comprises tens of thousands of clones, roughly 77% of them detected only once. The leading ten clones occupy 17% of the sample. Turning to this clone: Which antigen it targets is not known. No clone much larger than this one lies a single base away; base qualities are absent.

The CDR3 starts with the cysteine, ends with the phenylalanine, and has 14 residues. The read is trimmed to its CDR3 DNA, 42 bases read in frame from base 1. CDR1 and CDR2 were assigned from the germline V gene as MDHEN and SYDVKM. V is cut by 3 bases and J by 10 bases, and the space between the germline ends is 17 bases. The chain employs TRBV28 and TRBJ2-3; the D gene is perhaps TRBD2, from 6 matching bases. Sequenced sample: formalin-fixed, paraffin-embedded tissue. This TCR was sampled from a male donor with melanoma. The DNA is TGTGCCAGCAGTTTGCGGGACGAAACAAGAGCGCAGTATTTT. Its protein reads: CASSLRDETRAQYF.